This TCR beta chain was profiled in a study of Graves' ophthalmopathy and Graves' hyperthyroidism. Broader study findings: Most clonotypes expanded in thyroid above 0.001 frequency were present in blood too.

Looked up from germline, CDR1 is MNHNS and CDR2 is SASEGT. The V and J ends lost 1 base and 0 bases respectively, with 15 bases between them. The CDR3 has 17 amino acids. Ten or more counts support this clonotype. Antigen specificity is unknown. TCR beta CDR3 regions were amplified from RNA transcripts. Investigators did first-round RT-PCR with HTBI primers, then second-round multiplex PCR. TCRdb used MiXCR to reprocess the multiplex PCR reads, holding one entry per CDR3 protein. The sample lists approximately 210,000 distinct CDR3 sequences, roughly 21% occurring once. The sequencing input was peripheral blood. The rearrangement links TRBV6-1 to TRBJ1-2; D is unresolved. The receptor comes from a woman aged 45-65 years with Graves' ophthalmopathy. CDR3 nucleotides: TGTGCCAGCAGTGAAGGGGGTTTCTGGGAAACTAACTATGGCTACACCTTC. Its protein is CASSEGGFWETNYGYTF.